The 25 T cell receptor beta chains presented below share a single source sample, sequenced in a study of tumor T cells in aggressive B-cell lymphoma. Produced via immunoSEQ multiplex PCR; TCRdb's table is partial and in-frame only. Counted here are over 2,000 clones, approximately 93% occurring once; the ten biggest clones make up just over 2.5%. Sequences were obtained from tumor tissue. The receptor source for this set is an adult with diffuse large B cell lymphoma.

The rearrangement uses TRBV28 and TRBJ1-3; 7 bases fit TRBD1. Trimming took 3 bases from V and 2 from J; bases not matched to a gene: 1. Germline V gives CDR1 MDHEN, CDR2 SYDVKM. The CDR3 is 14 residues long. CDR3 amino acids: CASSFTGAGNTIYF. The CDR3 DNA follows: TGTGCCAGCAGTTTTACAGGGGCTGGAAACACCATATATTTT.

The count of this clone is one. The CDR3 region has the DNA TGCGCCAGCAGCCAAGATCCCTACAGGGAGACAATGAACACTGAAGCTTTCTTT. Its translation: CASSQDPYRETMNTEAFF. The chain carries TRBV4-1 and TRBJ1-1, with a possible D match to TRBD1 (6 bases). The CDR3 spans 18 residues. Germline loops: CDR1 MGHRA, CDR2 YSYEKL. The ends were cut back, 0 bases at V and 0 bases at J, with 17 bases in the middle.

The CDR3 bases are TGTGCCAGCAGTTTATGGTTTGCTAGCGTAGAGACCCAGTACTTC. It codes for CASSLWFASVETQYF. This chain connects TRBV28 to TRBJ2-5, with D perhaps TRBD2 (6 bases). V was shortened by 0 bases and J by 4 bases, with 12 bases between the two germline ends. The CDR3 runs 15 residues. Germline V gene data show CDR1 as MDHEN and CDR2 as SYDVKM. The whole variable domain, filled in from reference TRBV28 and TRBJ2-5, reads DVKVTQSSRYLVKRTGEKVFLECVQDMDHENMFWYRQDPGLGLRLIYFSYDVKMKEKGDIPEGYSVSREKKERFSLILESASTNQTSMYLCASSLWFASVETQYFGPGTRLLVL.

V usage is TRBV9 and J usage is TRBJ1-1, with D unclear. V lost 0 bases, J lost 3 bases, and 9 bases lay in between. The CDR3 covers 14 residues. Per germline, CDR1 SGDLS and CDR2 YYNGEE. The CDR3 region is CASSVGGVDTEAFF. Here the CDR3 DNA reads TGTGCCAGCAGCGTAGGTGGAGTAGACACTGAAGCTTTCTTT.

This clone was recorded once. CDR3 residues: CASSESFDSGRVQNQPQHF. CDR3 bases: TGCGCCAGCAGTGAGTCGTTTGACTCGGGGAGGGTGCAGAATCAGCCCCAGCATTTT. V gene TRBV10-2 combines with J gene TRBJ1-5; D not resolved. Deletions cut 0 bases from V and 4 bases from J, with 22 bases between. In germline, CDR1 is WSHSY, CDR2 SAAADI. This CDR3 comprises 19 residues.

The chain employs TRBV9 and TRBJ1-6, with a possible D match to TRBD1 (5 bases). The germline CDR1 and CDR2 sequences are SGDLS and YYNGEE. The CDR3 sequence is 17 residues long. The germline V and J ends were trimmed by 0 bases and 0 bases, with 10 bases remaining between them. The CDR3 nucleotides are TGTGCCAGCAGCGTAGGGGGGGTCAGCTCCTATAATTCACCCCTCCACTTT. It yields the protein CASSVGGVSSYNSPLHF.

This sequence joins TRBV28 and TRBJ1-1; a weak D match, TRBD1 (5 bases). This CDR3 spans 14 amino acids. V gave up 7 bases and J gave up 7 bases, with 19 bases separating them. Germline CDR1 reads MDHEN; CDR2 reads SYDVKM. Here the CDR3 reads CASTPGGVFSEAFF. The CDR3 DNA reads as TGTGCCAGCACTCCCGGGGGGGTATTCAGTGAAGCTTTCTTT.

The chain carries TRBV6-5 and TRBJ1-1, with D possibly being TRBD1 (5 bases). CDR3 length: 14 residues. Germline V CDR1 and CDR2: MNHEY, SVGAGI. Deletions cut 2 bases from V and 4 bases from J, with 11 bases between. The CDR3, as DNA: TGTGCCAGCAGTTACCTGGGGGAGGCCACTGAAGCTTTCTTT. Residues: CASSYLGEATEAFF.

The chain combines TRBV5-4 with TRBJ2-5, with 16 bases that match TRBD2. Per germline, CDR1 SGHNT and CDR2 YYREEE (reference sequence). The CDR3 runs 16 residues. V shed 4 bases and J 2 bases; nucleotides not matched to a gene: 2. The DNA for the CDR3 is TGTGCCAGCAGCCGGGGACTAGCGGGGGGGCAAGAGACCCAGTACTTC. This sequence encodes CASSRGLAGGQETQYF. The full variable domain, its missing parts supplied by reference TRBV5-4 and TRBJ2-5, is ETGVTQSPTHLIKTRGQQVTLRCSSQSGHNTVSWYQQALGQGPQFIFQYYREEENGRGNFPPRFSGLQFPNYSSELNVNALELDDSALYLCASSRGLAGGQETQYFGPGTRLLVL.

The chain has TRBV28 and TRBJ1-2; D is unclear. The CDR3 has 16 residues. Trimming removed 3 bases at V and 1 base at J, with 15 bases between. Germline V gene lookup returns CDR1 MDHEN and CDR2 SYDVKM. CDR3 coding DNA: TGTGCCAGCAGTTTTACCAGAGGCTCCCTTAACTATGGCTACACCTTC. Translation: CASSFTRGSLNYGYTF.

The chain is built from TRBV1 and TRBJ2-7; TRBD2, as called in the table, went unchecked against the DNA. TRBV1 is annotated as a pseudogene. The CDR3 runs 14 residues. In DNA, the CDR3 is TGCACCAGCAGCCAAGATGGGGGGGGCTACGAGCAGTACTTC. The encoded protein is CTSSQDGGGYEQYF.

This clone has just one count. The gene calls are TRBV7-6 and TRBJ2-1; 13 nucleotides match TRBD2. CDR1 SGHVS and CDR2 FNYEAQ come from the germline V gene. CDR3 length equals 16 residues. Unmatched junction bases numbered 8, after V lost 5 bases and J lost 7 bases. Written as DNA, the CDR3 is TGTGCCAGCAGCACAGGACTAGCGGGAGTTATGAATGAGCAGTTCTTC. It yields the protein CASSTGLAGVMNEQFF.

This chain connects TRBV29-1 to TRBJ2-7, with 7 positions matching TRBD2. The CDR3 length is 14 residues. The ends lost 7 bases at V and 4 bases at J; junction bases unmatched: 13. Germline V CDR1 and CDR2: SQVTM, ANQGSEA. CDR3 protein: CSATEASGLYEQYF. The CDR3 DNA reads as TGCAGCGCAACCGAGGCTAGCGGACTTTACGAGCAGTACTTC.

The chain has TRBV6-6 and TRBJ1-1; the match to TRBD1 covers 7 bases. The CDR3 contains 13 residues. Germline lookup yields CDR1 MNHNY and CDR2 SVGAGI (reference sequence). Unmatched junction bases numbered 3, after V lost 8 bases and J lost 0 bases. CDR3 nucleotide sequence: TGTGCCAGCTCACAGGGGATGAACACTGAAGCTTTCTTT. This gives the protein CASSQGMNTEAFF.

The V call is TRBV7-2, the J call TRBJ1-3; weak D call: TRBD1 (5 bases). V was cut by 5 bases and J by 1 base, with 12 bases left in between. CDR3 length: 15 residues. CDR1 and CDR2 from the germline V gene are SGHTA and FQGNSA. For the CDR3, the DNA is TGTGCCAGCAGCCCGCGGGGGGGTTCTGGAAACACCATATATTTT. This sequence encodes CASSPRGGSGNTIYF.

This chain links TRBV6-6 with TRBJ2-1, with 7 nucleotides matching TRBD2. The V and J ends lost 6 bases and 2 bases, in that order; junction bases with no gene match: 4. The germline V gene encodes CDR1 MNHNY and CDR2 SVGAGI (reference sequence). This CDR3 has 14 amino acids. The CDR3 bases are TGTGCCAGCAGCCTGAGCGGGACCTACAATGAGCAGTTCTTC. As protein: CASSLSGTYNEQFF.

The rearrangement uses TRBV7-9 and TRBJ2-7; TRBD1 matches at 9 bases. This CDR3 is built from 14 residues. V dropped 5 bases and J dropped 2; count of bases not matched to a gene: 4. Germline loops: CDR1 SEHNR, CDR2 FQNEAQ (reference sequence). The CDR3 region is CASSPGQGAYEQYF. The CDR3 region has the DNA TGTGCCAGCAGCCCGGGACAGGGCGCCTACGAGCAGTACTTC.

This clone has more than one count but fewer than ten. This sequence joins TRBV10-3 and TRBJ1-3; D perhaps matches TRBD1 (5 bases). V dropped 2 bases and J dropped 2 bases, with 16 bases sitting between them. Germline loops: CDR1 ENHRY, CDR2 SYGVKD. The CDR3 loop spans 17 amino acids. CDR3 protein: CAISEAQPGKTGNTIYF. The CDR3 DNA reads TGTGCCATCAGTGAGGCCCAGCCAGGGAAGACTGGAAACACCATATATTTT.

The chain employs TRBV11-2 and TRBJ2-7, with TRBD1 matching over 8 bases. Germline V gene data show CDR1 as SGHAT and CDR2 as FQNNGV. V was clipped by 1 base and J by 3 bases; unmatched bases: 2. The CDR3 extends over 14 amino acids. CDR3 sequence reads: CASSLVGQGYEQYF. CDR3 DNA sequence: TGTGCCAGCAGCTTAGTCGGACAGGGCTACGAGCAGTACTTC. The full variable domain, rest sourced from reference TRBV11-2 and TRBJ2-7, is EAGVAQSPRYKIIEKRQSVAFWCNPISGHATLYWYQQILGQGPKLLIQFQNNGVVDDSQLPKDRFSAERLKGVDSTLKIQPAKLEDSAVYLCASSLVGQGYEQYFGPGTRLTVT.

Concerning this clone itself: A junction boundary mismatches the germline segment, possibly from a read error. Other DNA sequences in the sample encode the same CDR3. The CDR3 DNA is TGTGCCAGCAGCTTGTTATACGAGTCAGGGTCCCTCTTC. Its protein is CASSLLYESGSLF. The V and J genes are TRBV7-9 and TRBJ2-1, with D possibly being TRBD1 (5 bases). The CDR3 covers 13 residues. Germline loops: CDR1 SEHNR, CDR2 FQNEAQ (reference sequence).

This chain connects TRBV9 to TRBJ1-4, with D possibly matching TRBD1 (6 bases). The CDR3 spans 17 residues. Trimming removed 0 bases from V and 3 bases from J, with 15 bases in between. Germline V gives CDR1 SGDLS, CDR2 YYNGEE. The CDR3 sequence: CASSVGISTGANEKLFF. As DNA, the CDR3 is TGTGCCAGCAGCGTAGGCATTTCGACAGGTGCTAATGAAAAACTGTTTTTT.

This chain links TRBV7-2 with TRBJ2-2; 11 bases agree with TRBD2. The V segment lost 5 bases and the J segment 7 bases; nucleotides outside the gene matches: 15. The germline V gene has CDR1 SGHTA and CDR2 FQGNSA. CDR3 length: 18 residues. CDR3 bases: TGTGCCAGCAGCCTAATCCCCTTAGCGGGAGGGCCGTACGGGGAGCTGTTTTTT. The encoded protein is CASSLIPLAGGPYGELFF.

This clone was detected only once. The chain employs TRBV28 and TRBJ1-4, with 9 nucleotides matching TRBD1. The V gene end was trimmed by 6 bases and the J gene end by 7 bases; junction bases not matched to a gene: 6. Germline values: CDR1 MDHEN, CDR2 SYDVKM. The CDR3 loop spans 14 amino acids. The CDR3 sequence is CASSKTGGREKLFF. DNA for the CDR3: TGTGCCAGCAGCAAAACAGGGGGCCGTGAAAAACTGTTTTTT.

The table lists this clone with a count of one. Other DNA sequences within the sample encode an identical CDR3. The J gene is TRBJ2-2, the V gene TRBV5-1; maybe TRBD1 (5 bases). The CDR3 has 14 residues. V dropped 0 bases and J dropped 5 bases, with 8 bases sitting between them. Looked up from germline, CDR1 is SGHRS and CDR2 is YFSETQ. The CDR3 DNA is TGCGCCAGCAGCTTGGAAAGACAGACCGGGGAGCTGTTTTTT. It yields the protein CASSLERQTGELFF.

The chain combines TRBV4-3 with TRBJ2-5, with a weak D call TRBD2 (6 bases). Trimming left V 1 base short and J 1 base short, with 10 bases between. The CDR3 totals 15 residues. CDR1 is LGHNA, CDR2 YSLEER, per germline. Here the CDR3 DNA reads TGCGCCAGCAGCCAAGCAGGAGGGGCCCAAGAGACCCAGTACTTC. Translating gives CASSQAGGAQETQYF.